The T cell receptor beta chain under discussion was sequenced for a study of OX40 agonist ivuxolimab in advanced cancers. Assay used: immunoSEQ multiplex PCR; TCRdb lists only in-frame clones, some missing. The table includes approximately 74,000 clones, more than 80% detected once. Germline trimming cut 0 bases from V and 4 bases from J; bases unmatched to any gene: 4. CDR1 and CDR2 (germline): SGHTS, YDEGEE. There are 15 residues in the CDR3. Specimen: CD4+ or CD8+ T cells sorted from blood, collected in a trial of the OX40 agonist ivuxolimab. The chain couples TRBV5-8 to TRBJ2-3, with 8 bases matching TRBD1. This TCR came from an adult with an advanced solid tumor such as melanoma, head and neck, liver or kidney cancer. The DNA for the CDR3 is TGTGCCAGCAGCTTGGGGACAGGGTCCCCAGATACGCAGTATTTT. Residues: CASSLGTGSPDTQYF.